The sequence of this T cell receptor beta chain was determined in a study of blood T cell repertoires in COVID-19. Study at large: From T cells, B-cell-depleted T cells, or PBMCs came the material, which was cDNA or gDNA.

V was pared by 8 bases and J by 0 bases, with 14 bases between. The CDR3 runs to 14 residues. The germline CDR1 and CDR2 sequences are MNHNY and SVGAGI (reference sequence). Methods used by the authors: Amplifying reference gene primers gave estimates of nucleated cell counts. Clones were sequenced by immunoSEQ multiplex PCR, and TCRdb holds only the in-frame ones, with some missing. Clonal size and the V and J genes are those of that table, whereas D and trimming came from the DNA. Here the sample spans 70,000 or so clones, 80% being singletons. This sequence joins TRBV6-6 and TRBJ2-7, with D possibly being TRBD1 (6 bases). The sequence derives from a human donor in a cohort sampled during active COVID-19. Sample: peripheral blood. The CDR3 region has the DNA TGTGCCAGCCGGAGGACAGCCGTCTCCTACGAGCAGTACTTC. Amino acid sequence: CASRRTAVSYEQYF.